The next 8 T cell receptor beta chains were all read from a single sample in a study of beta chain features in type 1 diabetes (dated by TCRdb to 2017 to 2018). Libraries were constructed by the immunoSEQ multiplex PCR assay. All of the isolated RNA was reverse transcribed with the High Capacity cDNA Reverse Transcription Kit, so expressed TCRB transcripts were sequenced. Sourced from immuneACCESS, this table was stored by TCRdb with only in-frame sequences that have V and J called. A share of the clones is absent; for the studies checked, an unresolved V gene accounts for under half, and the remainder has no known explanation. The sample table holds some 160,000 clones, of which around 8.3% were seen once. In total, the top ten clones hold more than 0.5% of the sample. The full study reports these points: In all four CD4+ subsets, TCRB CDR3 length was moderately but significantly shorter in type 1 diabetes patients.

Their antigens are not known. Sequenced sample: central memory CD4+ T cells from blood. The source is a woman aged 18-29 years with type 1 diabetes.

V is TRBV5-4 and J is TRBJ2-7, with D unresolved. This CDR3 is 13 amino acids long. The V and J ends lost 1 base and 4 bases respectively, with 9 bases between them. Germline lookup yields CDR1 SGHNT and CDR2 YYREEE (reference sequence). Written as DNA, the CDR3 is TGTGCCAGCAGCTTGCCGAATACTTACGAGCAGTACTTC. It specifies CASSLPNTYEQYF. Full variable domain (missing parts from reference TRBV5-4 and TRBJ2-7): ETGVTQSPTHLIKTRGQQVTLRCSSQSGHNTVSWYQQALGQGPQFIFQYYREEENGRGNFPPRFSGLQFPNYSSELNVNALELDDSALYLCASSLPNTYEQYFGPGTRLTVT.

The V gene is TRBV5-4, the J gene TRBJ2-7; D gene uncertain. Germline CDR1 SGHNT, CDR2 YYREEE (reference sequence). V was cut by 2 bases and J by 7 bases, with 13 bases left in between. The CDR3 runs 13 residues. CDR3 region: CASSFSSDREQYF. CDR3 sequence (DNA): TGTGCCAGCAGCTTCTCATCTGATCGGGAGCAGTACTTC.

In this sample, this clone turned up a few times. The V and J genes are TRBV29-1 and TRBJ2-5; TRBD2 might be the D (6 bases). V lost 5 bases and J lost 11, with 12 bases in between. There are 10 residues in the CDR3. Germline V lookup: CDR1 SQVTM, CDR2 ANQGSEA. The CDR3 sequence is CSVLSGEQYF. The CDR3 coding sequence is TGCAGCGTTCTCTCGGGAGAGCAGTACTTC.

V and J are TRBV15 and TRBJ1-1; D uncertain. Trimming stripped 8 bases from V and 7 bases from J, with 20 bases between. Germline CDR1 is LNHNV and CDR2 is YYDKDF (reference sequence). This CDR3 comprises 14 residues. The CDR3 here is CATRDRKIWGEAFF. CDR3 bases: TGTGCCACCCGGGATAGGAAGATTTGGGGTGAAGCTTTCTTT.

The chain couples TRBV15 to TRBJ1-3; 9 bases fit TRBD1. This CDR3 spans 16 amino acids. Trimming removed 0 bases from V and 7 bases from J; junction bases left unmatched: 7. CDR1 is LNHNV and CDR2 is YYDKDF in the germline V gene (reference sequence). The CDR3 spells CATSRDRTGQGNTIYF. Written as DNA, the CDR3 is TGTGCCACCAGCAGAGATCGTACCGGACAGGGGAACACCATATATTTT.

V gene TRBV7-8 combines with J gene TRBJ1-5, with D perhaps matching TRBD1 (5 bases). Per germline, CDR1 SGHVS and CDR2 FQNEAQ. Trimming left V 1 base short and J 6 bases short, with 16 bases between. The CDR3 runs 16 residues. The CDR3 sequence is CASSLGATQGGQPQHF. Written as DNA, the CDR3 is TGTGCCAGCAGCTTAGGCGCCACGCAGGGCGGTCAGCCCCAGCATTTT.

This clone occurred a few times. The chain carries TRBV7-9 and TRBJ2-5; TRBD2 agrees at 8 bases. This CDR3 contains 14 residues. Germline CDR1 SEHNR, CDR2 FQNEAQ (reference sequence). Trimming at V came to 4 bases and at J to 5 bases, leaving 6 bases not matched to a gene. In nucleotides, the CDR3 is TGTGCCAGCAGCTCTTGGAGCGGGGGTGAGACCCAGTACTTC. This encodes CASSSWSGGETQYF. Using reference TRBV7-9 and TRBJ2-5 for the parts outside the CDR3, the full variable domain is DTGVSQNPRHKITKRGQNVTFRCDPISEHNRLYWYRQTLGQGPEFLTYFQNEAQLEKSRLLSDRFSAERPKGSFSTLEIQRTEQGDSAMYLCASSSWSGGETQYFGPGTRLLVL.

This clone was recorded a few times. V gene TRBV6-1 combines with J gene TRBJ1-5; D not resolved. CDR1 MNHNS and CDR2 SASEGT come from the germline V gene. Trimming took off 9 bases at V and 3 bases at J, with 12 bases between the two ends. The CDR3 loop spans 13 amino acids. CDR3 in amino acids: CASKVTDNQPQHF. The DNA of the CDR3 is TGTGCCAGTAAGGTCACAGACAATCAGCCCCAGCATTTT.